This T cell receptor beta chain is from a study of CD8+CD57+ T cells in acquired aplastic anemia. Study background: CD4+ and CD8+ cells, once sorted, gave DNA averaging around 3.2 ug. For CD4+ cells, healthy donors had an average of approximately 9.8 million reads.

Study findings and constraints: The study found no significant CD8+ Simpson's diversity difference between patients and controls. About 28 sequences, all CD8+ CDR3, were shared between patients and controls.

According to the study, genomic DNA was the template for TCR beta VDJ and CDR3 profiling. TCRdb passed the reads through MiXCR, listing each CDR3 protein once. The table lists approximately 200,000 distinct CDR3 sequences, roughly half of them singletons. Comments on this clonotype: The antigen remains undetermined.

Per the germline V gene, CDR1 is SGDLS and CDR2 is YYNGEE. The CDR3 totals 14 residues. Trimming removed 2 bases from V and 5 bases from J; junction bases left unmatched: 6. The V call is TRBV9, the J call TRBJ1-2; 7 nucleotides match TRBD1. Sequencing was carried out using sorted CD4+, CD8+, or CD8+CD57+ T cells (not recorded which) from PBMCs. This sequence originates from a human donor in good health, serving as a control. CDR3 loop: CASSVRDREYGYTF. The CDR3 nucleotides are TGTGCCAGCAGCGTTCGGGACAGAGAATATGGCTACACCTTC.